Listed below are T cell receptor beta chains from one sample, sequenced in a study of blood T cells in healthy people across ages. From the 5' RACE reads, TCRdb called clonotypes with MiXCR, one entry per CDR3 protein. The sample records 900,000 to 950,000 distinct CDR3 sequences, almost 30% being singletons. These data were likewise used in another study, on T cells of mothers and their children.

The sample was blood. The receptor source for this set is a woman in her thirties or forties in good health. CDR3s include the opening cysteine and the closing phenylalanine or tryptophan. D genes are given only for firm matches. Clone size is shown for a subset of rows, as once, few, many or a class of expanded clone.

v_gene	d_gene	j_gene	abundance	CDR3nt	CDR3aa
TRBV6-4	-	TRBJ2-3	many	TGTGCCAGCAGTGAGGACGGGGGTACCACAGATACGCAGTATTTT	CASSEDGGTTDTQYF
TRBV12-3/TRBV12-4	-	TRBJ2-1	once	TGTGCCAGCAGTTCCACTACCGGGACACCCTCGGATGAGCAGTTCTTC	CASSSTTGTPSDEQFF
TRBV5-1	-	TRBJ2-3	-	TGCGCCAGCAGCTTGTTCGAGGGCGATACGCAGTATTTT	CASSLFEGDTQYF
TRBV20-1	-	TRBJ1-4	few	TGCAGTGCTAGAGTCGGCGTTACTAATGAAAAACTGTTTTTT	CSARVGVTNEKLFF
TRBV5-1	-	TRBJ1-1	-	TGCGCCAGCAGCTTCCAGGGAGTTTCTGAAGCTTTCTTT	CASSFQGVSEAFF
TRBV12-3/TRBV12-4	-	TRBJ1-1	-	TGTGCCAGCAGTTCCCGGGGGGGACCGAACACTGAAGCTTTCTTT	CASSSRGGPNTEAFF
TRBV6-5	-	TRBJ2-5	few	TGTGCCAGCAGTTACGCTTCAGGGGTTTCGTACGAGCTGTACTTC	CASSYASGVSYELYF
TRBV27	-	TRBJ2-7	many	TGTGCCAGCAGCCTAACACGGTCTTTGGGCGAGCAGTACTTC	CASSLTRSLGEQYF
TRBV6-6	TRBD1	TRBJ2-7	few	TGTGCCACCTTCGACAGGGACCACGAGCAGTACTTC	CATFDRDHEQYF
TRBV12-3/TRBV12-4	TRBD1	TRBJ1-2	few	TGTGCCAGCAGTTCCCGGACAGGGAACTATGGCAACACCTTC	CASSSRTGNYGNTF
TRBV21-1	-	TRBJ2-4	few	TGTGCCAGCAGCAAAGAGGCCCGTCCACCGGCGGGACCCCTAGCCAAAAACATTCAGTACTTC	CASSKEARPPAGPLAKNIQYF
TRBV7-9	-	TRBJ2-6	-	TGTGCCAGCAGCTCTGGCGGACGCTCTGGGGCCAACGTCCTGACTTTC	CASSSGGRSGANVLTF
TRBV7-2	-	TRBJ1-2	-	TGTGCCAGCAGCTTACAACGGGACTCCGATGGCTACACCTTC	CASSLQRDSDGYTF
TRBV4-3	-	TRBJ2-5	many	TGCGCCAGCAGCCAAGGGCTTCAGGGAGGTCAAGAGACCCAGTACTTC	CASSQGLQGGQETQYF
TRBV20-1	-	TRBJ1-5	few	TGCAGTGCCCCTTTATCCCTTGACGGCAATCAGCCCCAGCATTTT	CSAPLSLDGNQPQHF
TRBV7-2	-	TRBJ2-7	few	TGTGCCAGCAGCTTAGTTGTTCGGGGGAGTCTTAGCGACGAGCAGTACTTC	CASSLVVRGSLSDEQYF
TRBV24-1	-	TRBJ2-1	few	TGTGCCACCAGTGATTTGAGGGGCGGTTTGATGGAGCAGTTCTTC	CATSDLRGGLMEQFF
TRBV6-6	-	TRBJ2-1	-	TGTGCCAGCTTTGGGGGGATGGTTAATGAGCAGTTCTTC	CASFGGMVNEQFF
TRBV4-1	TRBD2	TRBJ2-6	many	TGCGCCAGCAGCCAGCGGGGGGGCTCTGGGGCCAACGTCCTGACTTTC	CASSQRGGSGANVLTF
TRBV18	-	TRBJ2-7	few	TGTGCCAGCTCACGATACGACGGGATGGCCGAGCAGTACTTC	CASSRYDGMAEQYF
TRBV28	TRBD1	TRBJ2-1	-	TGTGCCAGCAGCAAACCCCGGGACAGGGAAGCCCATGAGCAGTTCTTC	CASSKPRDREAHEQFF
TRBV4-1	-	TRBJ2-3	many	TGCGCCAGCAGCCAAGATCTGGACCTCAATACGCAGTATTTT	CASSQDLDLNTQYF
TRBV14	-	TRBJ2-3	few	TGTGCCAGCAGCCGGCAAGCCGGGTCCCACTTCACAGATACGCAGTATTTT	CASSRQAGSHFTDTQYF
TRBV18	TRBD2	TRBJ2-3	-	TGTGCCAGCTCACGACGAGCGGGGGACACAGATACGCAGTATTTT	CASSRRAGDTDTQYF
TRBV2	-	TRBJ2-1	-	TGTGCCAGCAGTGAGGTTTCGGGGAACAATGAGCAGTTCTTC	CASSEVSGNNEQFF
TRBV7-9	-	TRBJ2-5	many	TGTGCCAGCAGCTTAGAGGGCAGGAGGCCGGCTTTTGGAGAGACCCAGTACTTC	CASSLEGRRPAFGETQYF
TRBV12-3/TRBV12-4	-	TRBJ2-5	-	TGTGCCAGCAGTTTAGTGGTGGCCATGGAGACCCAGTACTTC	CASSLVVAMETQYF
TRBV4-1	TRBD2	TRBJ2-1	many	TGCGCCAGCAGCCAAGAGCTAGCGGGGGTCAATGAGCAGTTCTTC	CASSQELAGVNEQFF
TRBV7-2	-	TRBJ2-1	-	TGTGCCAGCAGCTTAGCGCAGACCGGGGGGCAGTTCTTC	CASSLAQTGGQFF
TRBV7-2	-	TRBJ1-5	-	TGTGCCAGCAGCACAGAGGGCGCCGGCAATCAGCCCCAGCATTTT	CASSTEGAGNQPQHF